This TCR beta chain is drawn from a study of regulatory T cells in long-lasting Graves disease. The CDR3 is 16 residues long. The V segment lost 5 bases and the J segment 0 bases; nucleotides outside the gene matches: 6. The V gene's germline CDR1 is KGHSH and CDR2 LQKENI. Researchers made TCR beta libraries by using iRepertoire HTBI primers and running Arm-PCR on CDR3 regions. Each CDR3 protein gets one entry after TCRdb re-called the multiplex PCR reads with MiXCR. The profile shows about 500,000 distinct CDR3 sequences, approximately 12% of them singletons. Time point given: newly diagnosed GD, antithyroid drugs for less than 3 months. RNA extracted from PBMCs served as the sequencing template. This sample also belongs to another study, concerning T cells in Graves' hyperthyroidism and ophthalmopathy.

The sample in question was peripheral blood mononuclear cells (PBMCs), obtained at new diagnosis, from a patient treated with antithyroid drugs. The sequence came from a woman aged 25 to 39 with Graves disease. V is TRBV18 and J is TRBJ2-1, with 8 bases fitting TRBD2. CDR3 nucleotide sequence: TGTGCCAGCTCATCAGCGGGAGAGAGCTCCTACAATGAGCAGTTCTTC. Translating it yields CASSSAGESSYNEQFF.